One sample yielded the 15 T cell receptor beta chains listed below, sequenced in a study of PD-1 blockade in classical Hodgkin lymphoma. Sequencing was performed with immunoSEQ multiplex PCR; in TCRdb, only in-frame clones are kept and a portion is missing. The data contain nearly 55,000 clones, 81% of them singletons. All patients experienced relapse after autologous stem cell transplantation, and brentuximab vedotin exposure was variable. This specimen consisted of peripheral blood mononuclear cells (PBMCs), obtained at baseline. Receptors were obtained from a human donor with classical Hodgkin lymphoma.

The genes are TRBV7-3 and TRBJ2-3; 9 bases match TRBD2. Germline V gene data show CDR1 as SGHTA and CDR2 as FQGTGA. The CDR3 consists of 16 residues. The J segment lost 5 bases and the V segment lost 2 bases, leaving 8 bases of the junction unmatched. Here the CDR3 reads CASSLYGGRALDTQYF. The CDR3 DNA follows: TGTGCCAGCAGCTTATATGGCGGGAGGGCCTTAGATACGCAGTATTTT. The complete variable domain, with remaining parts taken from reference TRBV7-3 and TRBJ2-3, reads GAGVSQTPSNKVTEKGKYVELRCDPISGHTALYWYRQSLGQGPEFLIYFQGTGAADDSGLPNDRFFAVRPEGSVSTLKIQRTERGDSAVYLCASSLYGGRALDTQYFGPGTRLTVL.

The V gene is TRBV15, the J gene TRBJ2-1, with 9 positions matching TRBD2. This CDR3 contains 15 residues. Germline CDR1 and CDR2: LNHNV and YYDKDF (reference sequence). V shed 1 base and J 9 bases; nucleotides not matched to a gene: 7. CDR3 DNA sequence: TGTGCCACCAGCAGAGGGTGGAGCGGGAGGAGTGAGCAGTTCTTC. Translated, it gives CATSRGWSGRSEQFF.

The chain carries TRBV19 and TRBJ1-1; no clear D. The CDR3 loop spans 11 amino acids. Germline V CDR1 and CDR2: LNHDA, SQIVND (reference sequence). With 4 bases removed from V and 8 bases from J, the gap between germline ends came to 8 bases. CDR3 sequence: CASSTTVEAFF. In DNA, the CDR3 is TGTGCCAGTAGTACTACAGTAGAAGCTTTCTTT.

This chain links TRBV15 with TRBJ2-7, with D hard to call. Per germline, CDR1 LNHNV and CDR2 YYDKDF (reference sequence). With 0 bases removed from V and 6 bases from J, the gap between germline ends came to 15 bases. This CDR3 spans 15 amino acids. Here the CDR3 DNA reads TGTGCCACCAGCAGAGATAAGGGCTTTCCAAGCGAGCAGTACTTC. Protein product: CATSRDKGFPSEQYF.

The genes are TRBV5-1 and TRBJ2-1; 11 bases line up with TRBD2. Germline CDR1 SGHRS, CDR2 YFSETQ. The CDR3 has 18 amino acids. V trimming: 2 bases; J trimming: 4 bases; junction bases outside the gene matches: 11. The DNA for the CDR3 is TGCGCCAGCAGCTTATCAGTTCCGGGACTAGCGGCATACAATGAGCAGTTCTTC. Translating gives CASSLSVPGLAAYNEQFF. Full variable domain (missing parts from reference TRBV5-1 and TRBJ2-1): KAGVTQTPRYLIKTRGQQVTLSCSPISGHRSVSWYQQTPGQGLQFLFEYFSETQRNKGNFPGRFSGRQFSNSRSEMNVSTLELGDSALYLCASSLSVPGLAAYNEQFFGPGTRLTVL.

In the case of this clone: Other DNA sequences from this sample encode an identical CDR3 as well. This chain joins TRBV6-5 and TRBJ1-6; the match to TRBD1 covers 9 bases. V trimming: 3 bases; J trimming: 8 bases; junction bases outside the gene matches: 5. This CDR3 has 15 residues. Germline V lookup: CDR1 MNHEY, CDR2 SVGAGI. CDR3 sequence: CASSYSRQGDSPLHF. CDR3 nucleotide sequence: TGTGCCAGCAGTTATTCCCGACAGGGGGATTCACCCCTCCACTTT.

J is TRBJ1-1 and V is TRBV7-3, with TRBD1 as a possible D gene (5 bases). The CDR3 sequence is 16 residues long. Trimming removed 5 bases at V and 6 bases at J, with 22 bases between. The germline CDR1 and CDR2 sequences are SGHTA and FQGTGA. The CDR3 region is CASSPGGSQGLAEAFF. CDR3 sequence (DNA): TGTGCCAGCAGCCCGGGGGGGTCCCAAGGTCTAGCTGAAGCTTTCTTT.

This sequence joins TRBV7-2 and TRBJ2-5; 8 positions match TRBD1. This CDR3 comprises 14 residues. The V gene end was trimmed by 5 bases and the J gene end by 1 base; junction bases not matched to a gene: 3. From germline, CDR1 is SGHTA and CDR2 FQGNSA. CDR3 nucleotide sequence: TGTGCCAGCAGCAGGGGGACAGGCCAAGAGACCCAGTACTTC. Translated: CASSRGTGQETQYF.

This chain uses TRBV29-1 with TRBJ1-2; D might be TRBD1 (5 bases). The CDR3 totals 13 residues. Looked up from germline, CDR1 is SQVTM and CDR2 is ANQGSEA. Trimming left V 0 bases short and J 9 bases short, with 14 bases between. The CDR3 DNA sequence: TGCAGCGTTGAAGATCCAGGGTCTGGATGCTACACCTTC. The encoded protein is CSVEDPGSGCYTF.

This chain connects TRBV4-3 to TRBJ2-1; 8 nucleotides match TRBD2. The V gene end was trimmed by 6 bases and the J gene end by 7 bases; junction bases not matched to a gene: 11. The CDR3 extends over 15 amino acids. The germline CDR1 and CDR2 sequences are LGHNA and YSLEER. The DNA for the CDR3 is TGCGCCAGCAGTCCAAGACTCGCGGGAGGTAATGAGCAGTTCTTC. This translates into CASSPRLAGGNEQFF.

Points on this clone: Other DNA sequences in this specimen translate into the identical CDR3. The rearrangement joins TRBV5-1 to TRBJ2-1; 8 bases are shared with TRBD1. V gave up 0 bases and J gave up 5 bases; unmatched junction bases: 1. CDR1 is SGHRS and CDR2 is YFSETQ in the germline V gene. This CDR3 comprises 14 residues. The DNA for the CDR3 is TGCGCCAGCAGCTTGGGGACAGGGAACAATGAGCAGTTCTTC. Its translation: CASSLGTGNNEQFF. The full variable domain, rest sourced from reference TRBV5-1 and TRBJ2-1, is KAGVTQTPRYLIKTRGQQVTLSCSPISGHRSVSWYQQTPGQGLQFLFEYFSETQRNKGNFPGRFSGRQFSNSRSEMNVSTLELGDSALYLCASSLGTGNNEQFFGPGTRLTVL.

CDR3 amino acids: CASSFEGRNTEAFF. The CDR3, as DNA: TGTGCCAGCAGCTTCGAGGGGAGGAACACTGAAGCTTTCTTT. The V gene is TRBV7-6, the J gene TRBJ1-1; D perhaps matches TRBD1 (5 bases). The V end lost 3 bases, the J end lost 1 base, and 9 bases lay between the germline ends. The CDR3 covers 14 residues. Germline V gene sequence: CDR1 SGHVS, CDR2 FNYEAQ.

This clone was picked up one time. J is TRBJ1-1 and V is TRBV29-1; no clear D gene. The CDR3 contains 11 residues. V lost 2 bases and J lost 5, with 6 bases in between. In germline, CDR1 is SQVTM, CDR2 ANQGSEA. This chain's CDR3 is CSVEWATEAFF. CDR3 bases: TGCAGCGTTGAATGGGCTACTGAAGCTTTCTTT.

V is TRBV19 and J is TRBJ1-5, with D uncertain. The CDR3 has 14 amino acids. Germline V CDR1 and CDR2: LNHDA, SQIVND (reference sequence). With 9 bases removed from V and 0 bases from J, the gap between germline ends came to 12 bases. Written as DNA, the CDR3 is TGTGCCAGCCGTTCCGGCACTAGCAATCAGCCCCAGCATTTT. Its protein product is CASRSGTSNQPQHF.

The chain links TRBV7-9 to TRBJ2-5; no firm D call. V lost 3 bases and J lost 4, with 3 bases in between. Germline values: CDR1 SEHNR, CDR2 FQNEAQ (reference sequence). This CDR3 has 11 amino acids. The CDR3 DNA sequence: TGTGCCAGCAGCTTCAGAGAGACCCAGTACTTC. It specifies CASSFRETQYF. The whole variable domain, remainder taken from reference TRBV7-9 and TRBJ2-5, is DTGVSQNPRHKITKRGQNVTFRCDPISEHNRLYWYRQTLGQGPEFLTYFQNEAQLEKSRLLSDRFSAERPKGSFSTLEIQRTEQGDSAMYLCASSFRETQYFGPGTRLLVL.